The 32 T cell receptor beta chains below come from one sample, sequenced in a study of blood T cell repertoires in COVID-19 (dated by TCRdb to the early 2020s). The method behind the library was the immunoSEQ multiplex PCR assay. Drawn from immuneACCESS, this table holds only the in-frame rearrangements with V and J called that TCRdb kept. Clones are partly lost; checked studies trace under half to an unresolved V gene and leave the rest unexplained. The sample table records a few hundred thousand clones; 86% of these occur just once. Over 2% of the sample is taken by the ten largest. Sequencing input: peripheral blood. Receptors were obtained from a man between 25 and 39 years old who had recovered from COVID-19.

There are a few counts of this clone. The chain employs TRBV9 and TRBJ2-3; TRBD2 matches at 8 bases. After removal of 3 bases from V and 5 bases from J, the junction contained 17 bases not matched to a gene. From germline, CDR1 is SGDLS and CDR2 YYNGEE. There are 18 residues in the CDR3. The CDR3 region is CASSGIANLGGAQDTQYF. The DNA of the CDR3 is TGTGCCAGCAGCGGAATAGCAAATCTCGGGGGGGCGCAAGATACGCAGTATTTT.

The chain is built from TRBV5-1 and TRBJ1-1; no definite D call. V was pared by 4 bases and J by 0 bases, with 10 bases between. CDR1 SGHRS and CDR2 YFSETQ come from the germline V gene. CDR3 length equals 14 residues. This CDR3 is CASSIGSLNTEAFF. The CDR3 DNA is TGCGCCAGCAGCATCGGGAGCCTGAACACTGAAGCTTTCTTT.

The CDR3 nucleotides read TGTGCCAGCAGCGTAGGATGGATGGAGGGTCCCAACTATGGCTACACCTTC. Protein product: CASSVGWMEGPNYGYTF. V is TRBV9 and J is TRBJ1-2; D is undetermined. Trimming took 0 bases from V and 2 from J, leaving 17 bases between them. CDR1 is SGDLS and CDR2 is YYNGEE in the germline V gene. The CDR3 consists of 17 residues.

The DNA for the CDR3 is TGTGCCAGCAGCCCCGACCGGGAAGGCTACACCTTC. Amino acid sequence: CASSPDREGYTF. V is TRBV6-5 and J is TRBJ1-2; D is undetermined. This CDR3 spans 12 amino acids. Germline V gives CDR1 MNHEY, CDR2 SVGAGI. Trimming took off 6 bases at V and 8 bases at J, with 13 bases between the two ends.

This chain joins TRBV6-6 and TRBJ1-1; no reliable D call. V was trimmed by 2 bases and J by 2 bases, leaving 12 bases between them. In germline, CDR1 is MNHNY, CDR2 SVGAGI (reference sequence). This CDR3 region has 15 residues. CDR3 protein: CASSYGSTSNTEAFF. In nucleotides, the CDR3 is TGTGCCAGCAGTTACGGCAGTACAAGTAACACTGAAGCTTTCTTT.

The chain links TRBV19 to TRBJ2-2, with no clear D. V was pared by 6 bases and J by 3 bases, with 11 bases between. The CDR3 consists of 14 residues. Germline-derived CDR1 and CDR2 are LNHDA and SQIVND (reference sequence). DNA for the CDR3: TGTGCCAGTAGGTCCGTAGGAGACACCGGGGAGCTGTTTTTT. The encoded protein is CASRSVGDTGELFF.

J is TRBJ2-5 and V is TRBV19; 8 bases fit TRBD2. Unmatched junction bases numbered 6, after V lost 6 bases and J lost 3 bases. The length of the CDR3 is 14 residues. The germline V gene encodes CDR1 LNHDA and CDR2 SQIVND (reference sequence). CDR3 nucleotides: TGTGCCAGTAGCCCGGGGGGGGGTGAAGAGACCCAGTACTTC. Its translation: CASSPGGGEETQYF.

This clone occurred a few times. The chain recombines TRBV6-6 with TRBJ2-7; 8 bases map to TRBD1. Looked up from germline, CDR1 is MNHNY and CDR2 is SVGAGI (reference sequence). The V segment lost 5 bases and the J segment 5 bases; nucleotides outside the gene matches: 5. The CDR3 totals 13 residues. CDR3 DNA sequence: TGTGCCAGCAGTCGATCAGGGGGCCACGAGCAGTACTTC. Its protein is CASSRSGGHEQYF.

The chain employs TRBV5-6 and TRBJ1-1; no definite D call. Per the germline V gene, CDR1 is SGHDT and CDR2 is YYEEEE. V was cut by 0 bases and J by 11 bases, with 8 bases left in between. The CDR3 is 11 amino acids. The CDR3 here is CASSLGRLAFF. CDR3 DNA sequence: TGTGCCAGCAGCTTGGGCAGACTTGCTTTCTTT.

The genes are TRBV12-5 and TRBJ2-3; 7 bases match TRBD2. Germline V lookup: CDR1 LGHNT, CDR2 FRNRAP. The ends lost 3 bases at V and 1 base at J; junction bases unmatched: 7. This CDR3 comprises 16 residues. The CDR3 nucleotides read TGTGCTAGTGGTTTCCTGTTGGCGGGGGGCACAGATACGCAGTATTTT. This gives the protein CASGFLLAGGTDTQYF.

The V call is TRBV12-2, the J call TRBJ2-7; the table calls TRBD1, which could not be checked here. TRBV12-2 is a known pseudogene. This CDR3 contains 19 residues. The CDR3 coding sequence is TGTGCAAGTCGCTTAAGGAGTCCTGAGGAGGGGACAGAATCCTACGAGCAGTACTTC. As protein: CASRLRSPEEGTESYEQYF.

V is TRBV28 and J is TRBJ2-7; a possible D gene is TRBD2 (5 bases). Germline V lookup: CDR1 MDHEN, CDR2 SYDVKM. V was cut by 4 bases and J by 3 bases, with 13 bases left in between. The CDR3 extends over 14 amino acids. In DNA form, the CDR3 reads TGTGCCAGCAGTTCTTCACGCGGGTTCTACGAGCAGTACTTC. Its protein product is CASSSSRGFYEQYF.

The rearrangement links TRBV2 to TRBJ1-4; TRBD1 matches 7 bases. V shed 7 bases and J 0 bases; nucleotides not matched to a gene: 8. This CDR3 comprises 16 residues. In germline, CDR1 is SNHLY, CDR2 FYNNEI. DNA of the CDR3: TGTGCCAGCAATAGGGGACAGATTTCAACTAATGAAAAACTGTTTTTT. Encoded protein: CASNRGQISTNEKLFF.

Points on this clone: Other DNA sequences of this sample code for an identical CDR3. V and J are TRBV19 and TRBJ1-1; weak D call: TRBD1 (6 bases). V lost 5 bases to trimming and J lost 0 bases, with 10 bases between them. This CDR3 spans 14 amino acids. Germline CDR1 reads LNHDA; CDR2 reads SQIVND (reference sequence). DNA for the CDR3: TGTGCCAGTAGTCTACAGGGCCTGAACACTGAAGCTTTCTTT. It yields the protein CASSLQGLNTEAFF.

V and J are TRBV6-4 and TRBJ2-1, with TRBD2 matching over 8 bases. In germline, CDR1 is MRHNA, CDR2 SNTAGT. The CDR3 runs to 14 residues. Losses at the gene ends were 5 bases for V and 7 bases for J; bases not matched to a gene: 7. The CDR3 DNA reads TGTGCCAGCAGTTCAGCGGGGGAGAGTAATGAGCAGTTCTTC. It yields the protein CASSSAGESNEQFF.

The rearrangement uses TRBV11-2 and TRBJ1-1, with TRBD1 as a possible D gene (6 bases). V was cut by 3 bases and J by 11 bases, with 10 bases left in between. This CDR3 region has 11 residues. The germline V gene encodes CDR1 SGHAT and CDR2 FQNNGV. The DNA of the CDR3 is TGTGCCAGCAGCTTTAGGGGGTTTGCTTTCTTT. This translates into CASSFRGFAFF.

This chain links TRBV19 with TRBJ1-5; the D is unclear. The CDR3 is 15 residues long. Germline CDR1 reads LNHDA; CDR2 reads SQIVND (reference sequence). V lost 4 bases to trimming and J lost 3 bases, with 13 bases between them. The CDR3 protein is CASSRPSGVNQPQHF. In DNA, the CDR3 is TGTGCCAGTAGTAGACCCTCGGGAGTCAATCAGCCCCAGCATTTT.

This clone was detected once. The chain carries TRBV4-3 and TRBJ2-3; 13 positions match TRBD2. In germline, CDR1 is LGHNA, CDR2 YSLEER. V lost 1 base and J lost 7; bases outside the gene matches: 5. This CDR3 has 16 amino acids. The CDR3 DNA is TGCGCCAGCAGCCAAGGGACTAGCGGGGGCCCTAATACGCAGTATTTT. This codes for CASSQGTSGGPNTQYF.

The chain employs TRBV18 and TRBJ2-3, with 8 bases aligning to TRBD2. V shed 6 bases and J 0 bases; nucleotides not matched to a gene: 8. There are 16 residues in the CDR3. The V gene's germline CDR1 is KGHSH and CDR2 LQKENI. Written as DNA, the CDR3 is TGTGCCAGCTCCCTTAACAGCGGGGGAAGCACAGATACGCAGTATTTT. Amino acid sequence: CASSLNSGGSTDTQYF. Supplemented by reference TRBV18 and TRBJ2-3, the full variable domain reads NAGVMQNPRHLVRRRGQEARLRCSPMKGHSHVYWYRQLPEEGLKFMVYLQKENIIDESGMPKERFSAEFPKEGPSILRIQQVVRGDSAAYFCASSLNSGGSTDTQYFGPGTRLTVL.

This clone was seen only a few times. This chain joins TRBV6-5 and TRBJ1-1, with 12 bases lining up with TRBD1. Germline V CDR1 and CDR2: MNHEY, SVGAGI. The trim removed 6 bases at V and 5 bases at J, leaving 4 bases unmatched. The CDR3 is made up of 14 amino acids. Here the CDR3 DNA reads TGTGCCAGCAGGGGGACAGGGGGCATTACTGAAGCTTTCTTT. As protein: CASRGTGGITEAFF.

V usage is TRBV6-5 and J usage is TRBJ2-5; possibly TRBD1 for D (5 bases). The length of the CDR3 is 14 residues. V lost 2 bases and J lost 3, with 10 bases in between. The germline V gene encodes CDR1 MNHEY and CDR2 SVGAGI. CDR3 amino acids: CASSYGAGKETQYF. The CDR3 coding sequence is TGTGCCAGCAGTTACGGGGCAGGAAAAGAGACCCAGTACTTC.

This sequence joins TRBV6-6 and TRBJ2-7, with 11 positions matching TRBD2. The germline gives CDR1 MNHNY, CDR2 SVGAGI (reference sequence). V lost 5 bases to trimming and J lost 5 bases; unmatched junction nucleotides: 5. The CDR3 loop spans 14 amino acids. The CDR3 sequence is CASSLSGGAHEQYF. The CDR3 nucleotides read TGTGCCAGCAGTCTTAGCGGGGGGGCCCACGAGCAGTACTTC.

The V gene is TRBV7-6, the J gene TRBJ2-2; D perhaps matches TRBD1 (5 bases). The CDR3 has 16 residues. Germline lookup yields CDR1 SGHVS and CDR2 FNYEAQ. V was trimmed by 5 bases and J by 0 bases, leaving 13 bases between them. The CDR3 nucleotides are TGTGCCAGCAGCCGGCAGGGTTTCGCGAACACCGGGGAGCTGTTTTTT. Protein product: CASSRQGFANTGELFF.

The genes are TRBV4-1 and TRBJ1-4; D is unclear. The CDR3 extends over 15 amino acids. V was shortened by 0 bases and J by 4 bases, with 9 bases between the two germline ends. Germline assignment: CDR1 MGHRA and CDR2 YSYEKL. Here the CDR3 DNA reads TGCGCCAGCAGCCAAGATTCCGGGTTTAATGAAAAACTGTTTTTT. This gives the protein CASSQDSGFNEKLFF.

This clone was counted once. V and J are TRBV18 and TRBJ1-6, with no clear D. Germline V gene lookup returns CDR1 KGHSH and CDR2 LQKENI. V was trimmed by 5 bases and J by 0 bases, leaving 11 bases between them. The CDR3 covers 16 residues. The CDR3 coding sequence is TGTGCCAGCTCATCGAACCTAAACTCCTATAATTCACCCCTCCACTTT. Translated, it gives CASSSNLNSYNSPLHF.

To note about this clone: A read error may account for a junction end that differs from germline. The rearrangement joins TRBV5-1 to TRBJ2-1, with 11 bases lining up with TRBD1. The germline V gene encodes CDR1 SGHRS and CDR2 YFSETQ. This CDR3 is 17 amino acids long. This chain's CDR3 is CASSLGRTGGYYDEQFF. The CDR3 region has the DNA TGCGCCAGCAGCTTAGGCAGGACAGGGGGCTACTACGATGAGCAGTTCTTC.

This chain links TRBV11-2 with TRBJ2-7; 12 bases are shared with TRBD2. With 5 bases clipped from V and 3 bases from J, the junction kept 5 bases outside the gene matches. The CDR3 has 15 amino acids. CDR1 and CDR2 from the germline V gene are SGHAT and FQNNGV. CDR3 sequence (DNA): TGTGCCAGCAGCACACTAGCGGGGGGTTTCTACGAGCAGTACTTC. This encodes CASSTLAGGFYEQYF.

The rearrangement uses TRBV10-3 and TRBJ1-2; D remains ambiguous. The CDR3 is 14 residues long. V lost 1 base and J lost 7, with 13 bases in between. From germline, CDR1 is ENHRY and CDR2 SYGVKD. CDR3 in amino acids: CAISELPGMGGYTF. For the CDR3, the DNA is TGTGCCATCAGTGAGTTACCGGGTATGGGTGGCTACACCTTC.

This clone was observed a single time. The CDR3: CASSLPTDTQYF. DNA for the CDR3: TGCGCCAGCAGCCTTCCGACAGATACGCAGTATTTT. The chain recombines TRBV5-1 with TRBJ2-3; D call uncertain. V was cut by 4 bases and J by 3 bases, with 6 bases left in between. The CDR3 runs to 12 residues. Germline V gene lookup returns CDR1 SGHRS and CDR2 YFSETQ.

The chain couples TRBV5-4 to TRBJ2-7; the match to TRBD1 covers 8 bases. The length of the CDR3 is 16 residues. Per germline, CDR1 SGHNT and CDR2 YYREEE (reference sequence). V was pared by 0 bases and J by 3 bases, with 8 bases of the junction left unmatched. This chain's CDR3 is CASSLETGAADYEQYF. The CDR3 DNA reads TGTGCCAGCAGCTTGGAGACAGGGGCGGCAGACTACGAGCAGTACTTC.

The CDR3 region has the DNA TGTGCCAGCAGCGGACTATCAGGGGGGCTGGCACCGGGGGAAAAACTGTTTTTT. It is translated as CASSGLSGGLAPGEKLFF. The rearrangement links TRBV9 to TRBJ1-4; 7 bases align to TRBD1. V lost 3 bases and J lost 8; bases outside the gene matches: 19. Germline CDR1 reads SGDLS; CDR2 reads YYNGEE. This CDR3 comprises 18 residues. Together with reference TRBV9 and TRBJ1-4, the CDR3 gives the full variable domain: DSGVTQTPKHLITATGQRVTLRCSPRSGDLSVYWYQQSLDQGLQFLIQYYNGEERAKGNILERFSAQQFPDLHSELNLSSLELGDSALYFCASSGLSGGLAPGEKLFFGSGTQLSVL.

This chain links TRBV6-5 with TRBJ1-1, with 7 positions matching TRBD1. The V gene end was trimmed by 2 bases and the J gene end by 11 bases; junction bases not matched to a gene: 11. Germline V gene lookup returns CDR1 MNHEY and CDR2 SVGAGI. The CDR3 consists of 14 residues. CDR3 protein: CASSYKGRGSWAFF. CDR3 DNA: TGTGCCAGCAGTTACAAGGGCAGGGGGTCGTGGGCTTTCTTT.